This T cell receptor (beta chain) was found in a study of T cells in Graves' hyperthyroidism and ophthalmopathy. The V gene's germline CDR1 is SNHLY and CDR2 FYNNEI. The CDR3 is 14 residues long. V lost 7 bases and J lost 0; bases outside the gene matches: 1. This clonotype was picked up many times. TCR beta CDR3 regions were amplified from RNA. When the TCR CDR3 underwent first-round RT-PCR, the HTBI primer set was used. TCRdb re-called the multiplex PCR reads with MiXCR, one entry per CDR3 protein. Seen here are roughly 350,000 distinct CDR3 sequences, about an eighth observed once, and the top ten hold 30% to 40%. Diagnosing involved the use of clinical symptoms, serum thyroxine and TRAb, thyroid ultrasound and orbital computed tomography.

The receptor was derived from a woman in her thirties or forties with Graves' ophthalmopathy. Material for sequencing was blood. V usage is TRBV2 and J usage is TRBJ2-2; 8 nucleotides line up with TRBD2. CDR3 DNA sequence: TGTGCCAGCACTAGCGGGTCGAACACCGGGGAGCTGTTTTTT. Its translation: CASTSGSNTGELFF.